This T cell receptor beta chain was recovered during a study of shared clonotypes between healthy human individuals. Study information: Aged 18 to 49, the donors were two women and three men.

It was CD45RO-negative cells, positively selected for CCR7, that made up naive CD8 cells, with terminally differentiated effector memory CD45RA+ cells excluded. After removal of 5 bases from V and 2 bases from J, the junction contained 3 bases not matched to a gene. The CDR3 contains 13 residues. CDR1 SGHVS and CDR2 FQNEAQ come from the germline V gene. In regard to this clone: Its antigen is still unknown.

Sequencing was performed with immunoSEQ multiplex PCR; in TCRdb, only in-frame clones are kept and a portion is missing. The table has about 1,900,000 clones, roughly 94% seen once. Study results and caveats: Limited genetic and exposure-history diversity came from having few donors.

V gene TRBV7-8 combines with J gene TRBJ2-7, with 7 nucleotides matching TRBD2. The specimen sequenced was naive CD8+ T cells sorted from blood. The sequence was collected from a man between 18 and 35 years old in good health. The CDR3, as DNA: TGTGCCAGCAGCCCCGGGGGGACCTACGAGCAGTACTTC. Protein sequence: CASSPGGTYEQYF.